This TCR beta chain derives from a study of T cells in Graves' hyperthyroidism and ophthalmopathy. Study-level findings and limits: Blood also carried most thyroid clonotypes expanded above 0.001.

Template material for amplifying TCR beta CDR3 regions consisted of RNA transcripts. HTBI primers were employed in a first-round RT-PCR of the TCR CDR3. MiXCR was run by TCRdb on the multiplex PCR reads, yielding one entry per CDR3 protein. The table includes about 620,000 distinct CDR3 sequences, about 16% detected once. This CDR3 region has 15 residues. Germline CDR1 and CDR2: SGDLS and YYNGEE. V gave up 4 bases and J gave up 0 bases, with 14 bases separating them. This clonotype has at least ten counts. Antigen: not known. This chain connects TRBV9 to TRBJ2-7; D remains ambiguous. The source material was blood. This TCR derives from a woman in her thirties with Graves' hyperthyroidism. CDR3 nucleotides: TGTGCCAGCAGCTCCTCTTCTTCTCCCTCCTACGAGCAGTACTTC. Translation: CASSSSSSPSYEQYF. Filled out from reference TRBV9 and TRBJ2-7, the complete variable domain reads DSGVTQTPKHLITATGQRVTLRCSPRSGDLSVYWYQQSLDQGLQFLIQYYNGEERAKGNILERFSAQQFPDLHSELNLSSLELGDSALYFCASSSSSSPSYEQYFGPGTRLTVT.